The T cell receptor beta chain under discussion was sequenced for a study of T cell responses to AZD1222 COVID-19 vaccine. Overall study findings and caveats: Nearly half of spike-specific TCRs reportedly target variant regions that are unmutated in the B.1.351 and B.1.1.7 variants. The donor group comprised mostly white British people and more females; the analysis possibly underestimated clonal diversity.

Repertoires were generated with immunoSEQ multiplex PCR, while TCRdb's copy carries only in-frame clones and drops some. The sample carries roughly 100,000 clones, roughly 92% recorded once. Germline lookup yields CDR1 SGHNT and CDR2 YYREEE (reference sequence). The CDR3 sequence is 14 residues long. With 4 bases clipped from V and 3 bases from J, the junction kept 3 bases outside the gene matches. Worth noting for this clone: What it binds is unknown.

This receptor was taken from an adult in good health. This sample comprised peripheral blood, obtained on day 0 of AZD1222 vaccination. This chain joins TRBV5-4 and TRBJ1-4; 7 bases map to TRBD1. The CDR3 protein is CASSAGTANEKLFF. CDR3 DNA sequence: TGTGCCAGCAGCGCCGGGACAGCTAATGAAAAACTGTTTTTT.